Following are 8 T cell receptor beta chains from one sample sequenced in a study of T cell changes during pregnancy in multiple sclerosis. This table comes from immunoSEQ multiplex PCR, and its TCRdb copy is limited to in-frame clones, with some not included. The repertoire holds 43,000 or so clones, with around 90% as singletons. Specimen: peripheral blood, collected in the first trimester of pregnancy. Every receptor here comes from a female donor with multiple sclerosis, enrolled in a pregnancy study.

The rearrangement uses TRBV6-5 and TRBJ2-7, with a weak D call TRBD1 (6 bases). Trimming cost V 6 bases and J 2 bases, with 11 bases left between them. The CDR3 extends over 13 amino acids. CDR1 and CDR2 (germline): MNHEY, SVGAGI. CDR3 in DNA: TGTGCCAGCAGCCGGACAGTCCCCTACGAGCAGTACTTC. Translation: CASSRTVPYEQYF.

The chain recombines TRBV27 with TRBJ2-3, with TRBD1 identical over 12 bases. The V segment lost 3 bases and the J segment 6 bases; nucleotides outside the gene matches: 16. The CDR3 length is 19 residues. Germline V CDR1 and CDR2: MNHEY, SMNVEV (reference sequence). The CDR3 loop reads CASSLGDPYGTGGPDTQYF. CDR3 nucleotide sequence: TGTGCCAGCAGTTTGGGGGACCCATACGGGACAGGGGGCCCGGATACGCAGTATTTT.

This sequence joins TRBV5-1 and TRBJ1-1, with 10 bases matching TRBD1. Germline V gene sequence: CDR1 SGHRS, CDR2 YFSETQ. This CDR3 has 14 amino acids. V shed 4 bases and J 5 bases; nucleotides not matched to a gene: 5. CDR3 nucleotide sequence: TGCGCCAGCAGCCGACAGGGGGCGCCTACTGAAGCTTTCTTT. Its protein is CASSRQGAPTEAFF.

This chain joins TRBV20-1 and TRBJ1-2; 7 nucleotides line up with TRBD1. The CDR3 spans 11 residues. The V and J ends lost 6 bases and 8 bases, in that order; junction bases with no gene match: 6. Germline loops: CDR1 DFQATT, CDR2 SNEGSKA (reference sequence). CDR3 nucleotide sequence: TGCAGTGCCCCCACAGGGGTCGGCTACACCTTC. Its translation: CSAPTGVGYTF.

This chain links TRBV10-1 with TRBJ1-1; 8 bases agree with TRBD1. Looked up from germline, CDR1 is WNHNN and CDR2 is SYGVQD (reference sequence). V shed 8 bases, J shed 2 bases, and the junction held 19 bases outside the gene matches. There are 18 residues in the CDR3. CDR3: CASSRAGRGLGPNTEAFF. In DNA, the CDR3 is TGCGCCAGCTCCCGAGCGGGCAGGGGGCTAGGTCCTAACACTGAAGCTTTCTTT.

The J gene is TRBJ1-4, the V gene TRBV6-5, with 7 bases that match TRBD1. The CDR3 contains 15 residues. With V trimmed by 4 bases and J by 4 bases, 6 bases remained unmatched. The V gene's germline CDR1 is MNHEY and CDR2 SVGAGI. The CDR3 sequence is CASSSAGQINEKLFF. CDR3 coding DNA: TGTGCCAGCAGTTCGGCGGGACAGATTAATGAAAAACTGTTTTTT.

This rearrangement joins TRBV11-1 to TRBJ1-2; 7 bases map to TRBD1. J lost 4 bases, V lost 5 bases, and 10 bases had no gene match. The CDR3 is 15 amino acids. Germline loops: CDR1 SGHAT, CDR2 FQDESV (reference sequence). The CDR3 region is CASSRDRAGLYGYTF. The DNA for the CDR3 is TGTGCCAGCAGCCGCGACAGGGCGGGCCTCTATGGCTACACCTTC.

The chain joins TRBV5-6 to TRBJ1-1; tentatively, D is TRBD1 (5 bases). Deletions cut 1 base from V and 7 bases from J, with 11 bases between. Germline CDR1 reads SGHDT; CDR2 reads YYEEEE. CDR3 length: 13 residues. CDR3 sequence reads: CASSLLGGLEAFF. The CDR3 DNA reads TGTGCCAGCAGCTTGTTGGGGGGTCTTGAAGCTTTCTTT. Looking up the rest from reference TRBV5-6 and TRBJ1-1 gives the full variable domain: DAGVTQSPTHLIKTRGQQVTLRCSPKSGHDTVSWYQQALGQGPQFIFQYYEEEERQRGNFPDRFSGHQFPNYSSELNVNALLLGDSALYLCASSLLGGLEAFFGQGTRLTVV.